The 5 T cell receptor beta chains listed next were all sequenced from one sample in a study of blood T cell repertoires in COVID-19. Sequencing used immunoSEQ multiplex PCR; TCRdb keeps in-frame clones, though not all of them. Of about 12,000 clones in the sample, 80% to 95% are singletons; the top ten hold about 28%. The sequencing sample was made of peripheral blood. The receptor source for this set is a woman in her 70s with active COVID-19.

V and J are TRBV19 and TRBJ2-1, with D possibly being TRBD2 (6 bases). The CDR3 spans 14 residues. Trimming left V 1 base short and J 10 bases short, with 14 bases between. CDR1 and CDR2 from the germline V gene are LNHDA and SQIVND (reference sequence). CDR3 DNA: TGTGCCAGTAGTATAGGAGGGAGGTTACAAGAGCAGTTCTTC. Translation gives CASSIGGRLQEQFF.

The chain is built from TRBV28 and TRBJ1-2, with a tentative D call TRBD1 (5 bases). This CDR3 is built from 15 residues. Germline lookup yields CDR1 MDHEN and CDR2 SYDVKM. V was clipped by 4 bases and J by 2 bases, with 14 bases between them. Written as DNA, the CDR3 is TGTGCCAGCAGTTCCCAGGGCCGACCGAACTATGGCTACACCTTC. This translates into CASSSQGRPNYGYTF.

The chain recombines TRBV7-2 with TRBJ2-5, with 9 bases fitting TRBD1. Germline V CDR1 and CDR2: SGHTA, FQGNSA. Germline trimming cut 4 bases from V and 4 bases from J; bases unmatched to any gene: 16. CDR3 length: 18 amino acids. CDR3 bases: TGTGCCAGCAGCTCAACCTCCGGGACAGGGTTATCGTCAGAGACCCAGTACTTC. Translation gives CASSSTSGTGLSSETQYF.

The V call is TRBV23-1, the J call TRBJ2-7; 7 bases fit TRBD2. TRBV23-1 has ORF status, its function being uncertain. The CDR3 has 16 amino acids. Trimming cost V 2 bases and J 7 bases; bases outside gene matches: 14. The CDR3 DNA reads TGCGCCAGCAGTCAACTTCCTAGCGGCTGTTTTGTTGAGCAGTACTTC. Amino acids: CASSQLPSGCFVEQYF.

DNA for the CDR3: TGTGCCAGCAGCCCATCCGGGACAGGGCAGTATGGCTACACCTTC. Encoded protein: CASSPSGTGQYGYTF. The chain links TRBV7-6 to TRBJ1-2, with 9 positions matching TRBD1. The CDR3 is 15 residues long. CDR1 is SGHVS, CDR2 FNYEAQ, per germline. J gave up 5 bases and V 5 bases, and 9 bases lay outside the gene matches.